These T cell receptor beta chains were read from a single sample in a study of CD8 T cells in Susac syndrome. TCRdb ran MiXCR on the immunoSEQ multiplex PCR reads and lists one entry per CDR3 protein. The sample includes about 120,000 distinct CDR3 sequences, around 94% of them seen just once. Sequencing was performed on CD4+ T cells from PBMCs. Receptors originate from a human donor in good health. Both conserved end residues are part of each CDR3. Fields, in order: clone size, D gene, J gene, V gene, CDR3 DNA, CDR3 protein. D genes are given only for firm matches. Clone size is not always given. Where it is, it says once, few, many or a class for expanded clones.

clone_size: -; d_call: -; j_call: TRBJ2-7; v_call: TRBV6-5; cdr3_nt: TGTGCCAGCAGTTATGGGGACGTGACCTACGAGCAGTACTTC; cdr3_aa: CASSYGDVTYEQYF
clone_size: -; d_call: -; j_call: TRBJ2-7; v_call: TRBV3-1; cdr3_nt: TGTGCCAGCAGCCAAGACCCCTACGAGCAGTACTTC; cdr3_aa: CASSQDPYEQYF
clone_size: -; d_call: -; j_call: TRBJ2-5; v_call: TRBV20-1; cdr3_nt: TGCAGTGCTGTAGACCCCCGGGAGGAGACCCAGTACTTC; cdr3_aa: CSAVDPREETQYF
clone_size: -; d_call: -; j_call: TRBJ2-5; v_call: TRBV4-1; cdr3_nt: TGCGCCAGCAGCGATCGGGACGCGCGCCAAGAGACCCAGTACTTC; cdr3_aa: CASSDRDARQETQYF
clone_size: -; d_call: TRBD1; j_call: TRBJ1-1; v_call: TRBV6-5; cdr3_nt: TGTGCCAGCAGTTACTCCGGGACAGGGGGGAACACTGAAGCTTTCTTT; cdr3_aa: CASSYSGTGGNTEAFF
clone_size: -; d_call: TRBD1; j_call: TRBJ2-5; v_call: TRBV20-1; cdr3_nt: TGCAGTGCTAGTCAAAGACAGGGGGAGACCCAGTACTTC; cdr3_aa: CSASQRQGETQYF
clone_size: -; d_call: -; j_call: TRBJ2-5; v_call: TRBV27; cdr3_nt: TGTGCCAGCAGTCAACAATTGGGAGAAGAGACCCAGTACTTC; cdr3_aa: CASSQQLGEETQYF
clone_size: -; d_call: -; j_call: TRBJ2-7; v_call: TRBV2; cdr3_nt: TGTGCCAGCAGTGAATTTCGGGTGAACGAGCAGTACTTC; cdr3_aa: CASSEFRVNEQYF
clone_size: -; d_call: TRBD2; j_call: TRBJ2-5; v_call: TRBV27; cdr3_nt: TGTGCCAGCAGTCCTATCCCGACTAGCTACGAGACCCAGTACTTC; cdr3_aa: CASSPIPTSYETQYF
clone_size: -; d_call: -; j_call: TRBJ1-5; v_call: TRBV28; cdr3_nt: TGTGCCAGCAGTACCCCCGGGACGGTCTATAGCAATCAGCCCCAGCATTTT; cdr3_aa: CASSTPGTVYSNQPQHF
clone_size: -; d_call: -; j_call: TRBJ2-7; v_call: TRBV6-5; cdr3_nt: TGTGCCAGCAGTTACTCGAGCAGGGGTGCCTACGAGCAGTACTTC; cdr3_aa: CASSYSSRGAYEQYF
clone_size: -; d_call: TRBD2; j_call: TRBJ2-5; v_call: TRBV6-6; cdr3_nt: TGTGCCAGCAGTCCGGGGGGGGAGACCCAGTACTTC; cdr3_aa: CASSPGGETQYF
clone_size: -; d_call: -; j_call: TRBJ2-7; v_call: TRBV30; cdr3_nt: TGTGCCTGGGATTTCCCTATCATCCACGAGCAGTACTTC; cdr3_aa: CAWDFPIIHEQYF
clone_size: once; d_call: -; j_call: TRBJ2-3; v_call: TRBV9; cdr3_nt: TGTGCCAGCAGCGTCGGGGGTACGAGAGATACGCAGTATTTT; cdr3_aa: CASSVGGTRDTQYF
clone_size: -; d_call: -; j_call: TRBJ2-7; v_call: TRBV2; cdr3_nt: TGTGCCAGCATTCGGGACCAACCTTCCTACGAGCAGTACTTC; cdr3_aa: CASIRDQPSYEQYF
clone_size: -; d_call: -; j_call: TRBJ1-1; v_call: TRBV3-1; cdr3_nt: TGTGCCAGCAGCCAATGGGGGCGGAGTACTGAAGCTTTCTTT; cdr3_aa: CASSQWGRSTEAFF
clone_size: once; d_call: TRBD1; j_call: TRBJ1-4; v_call: TRBV7-9; cdr3_nt: TGTGCCAGCAGCCGAGGGACAGGGGGAGAAAAACTGTTTTTT; cdr3_aa: CASSRGTGGEKLFF
clone_size: -; d_call: TRBD2; j_call: TRBJ2-5; v_call: TRBV7-2; cdr3_nt: TGTGCCAGCAGCTGGGCACTAGCGGGCTACCAAGAGACCCAGTACTTC; cdr3_aa: CASSWALAGYQETQYF